The 32 T cell receptor beta chains given below trace back to one sample, sequenced in a study of T-cell reconstitution after alpha-beta-depleted transplantation in children. For TCRbeta, the library was prepared with unique molecular identifiers. TCRdb ran MiXCR on the PCR reads and lists one entry per CDR3 protein. The sample lists 400,000 to 500,000 distinct CDR3 sequences, approximately 11% occurring once. Sequences were derived from PBMCs from the stem cell graft donor, sampled from the stem cell graft. Receptor source: a human donor who donated a stem cell graft to a child with acute myeloid leukemia.

This clonotype was observed a handful of times. This sequence joins TRBV11-2 and TRBJ2-7; TRBD2 matches at 9 bases. V lost 1 base to trimming and J lost 7 bases; unmatched junction nucleotides: 14. There are 17 residues in the CDR3. CDR1 and CDR2 (germline): SGHAT, FQNNGV. Here the CDR3 reads CASSLVGAGGIVGEQYV. The CDR3 region has the DNA TGTGCCAGCAGCTTAGTCGGGGCGGGGGGGATCGTGGGTGAGCAGTACGTC.

This chain connects TRBV3-1 to TRBJ2-2; 8 positions agree with TRBD1. V shed 4 bases, J shed 6 bases, and the junction held 4 bases outside the gene matches. Germline loops: CDR1 LGHDT, CDR2 YNNKEL (reference sequence). This CDR3 region has 14 residues. The DNA for the CDR3 is TGTGCCAGCAGCCTCCTACAGGGGGCCGGGGAGCTGTTTTTT. It specifies CASSLLQGAGELFF.

The J gene is TRBJ2-1, the V gene TRBV5-1; D unclear. Germline V CDR1 and CDR2: SGHRS, YFSETQ. The CDR3 is 11 amino acids. Trimming pared 5 bases from V and 5 bases from J, leaving 5 bases between. CDR3 sequence reads: CASSNHNEQFF. In nucleotides, the CDR3 is TGCGCCAGCAGTAATCACAATGAGCAGTTCTTC.

This clonotype was seen only a few times. This rearrangement joins TRBV5-1 to TRBJ1-2; TRBD1 matches 8 bases. CDR1 and CDR2 (germline): SGHRS, YFSETQ. The J segment lost 2 bases and the V segment lost 1 base, leaving 4 bases of the junction unmatched. The CDR3 consists of 15 residues. This CDR3 is CASSLTGTGNYGYTF. CDR3 nucleotides: TGCGCCAGCAGCTTGACCGGGACAGGCAACTATGGCTACACCTTC.

This clonotype was counted only a few times. The gene calls are TRBV20-1 and TRBJ1-1; 9 nucleotides align to TRBD1. The CDR3 contains 15 residues. CDR1 is DFQATT and CDR2 is SNEGSKA in the germline V gene (reference sequence). The V gene end was trimmed by 5 bases and the J gene end by 1 base; junction bases not matched to a gene: 8. The CDR3 DNA reads as TGCAGTGCTGCTAGCCCGGGACAGGGGAACACTGAAGCTTTCTTT. It is translated as CSAASPGQGNTEAFF.

The V and J genes are TRBV7-3 and TRBJ1-4, with a weak D call TRBD1 (5 bases). Trimming pared 0 bases from V and 6 bases from J, leaving 14 bases between. The CDR3 is 16 amino acids. Germline V lookup: CDR1 SGHTA, CDR2 FQGTGA. CDR3: CASSLTVSRGDEKLFF. The CDR3, as DNA: TGTGCCAGCAGCTTAACAGTTTCGAGGGGTGATGAAAAACTGTTTTTT.

This clonotype turned up a few times. This chain joins TRBV3-1 and TRBJ2-2, with a tentative D call TRBD1 (7 bases). Germline V lookup: CDR1 LGHDT, CDR2 YNNKEL (reference sequence). The germline V and J ends were trimmed by 1 base and 4 bases, with 10 bases remaining between them. The CDR3 runs to 15 residues. CDR3 nucleotide sequence: TGTGCCAGCAGCCAAGCCAGGGGGGCCACCGGGGAGCTGTTTTTT. Its protein product is CASSQARGATGELFF.

With respect to this clonotype: The junction does not match germline at one end; this may be a read error. The rearrangement joins TRBV6-1 to TRBJ1-2, with D possibly TRBD1 on 6 matching bases. The germline CDR1 and CDR2 sequences are MNHNS and SASEGT. This CDR3 region has 16 residues. CDR3 in amino acids: CASSVSGASANYVYTF. In DNA, the CDR3 is TGTGCCAGCAGTGTATCGGGGGCATCGGCTAACTATGTCTACACCTTC.

V usage is TRBV29-1 and J usage is TRBJ2-5; no definite D call. Germline lookup yields CDR1 SQVTM and CDR2 ANQGSEA. The V end was cut by 8 bases, the J end by 4 bases, with 8 bases between. CDR3 length equals 10 residues. The CDR3 sequence: CSCDGETQYF. The CDR3 DNA is TGCAGCTGCGACGGAGAGACCCAGTACTTC.

The table lists this clonotype with a few counts. The chain has TRBV5-6 and TRBJ1-5; the D gene is possibly TRBD1 (6 bases). Trimming left V 2 bases short and J 0 bases short, with 9 bases between. This CDR3 has 15 amino acids. The germline V gene encodes CDR1 SGHDT and CDR2 YYEEEE. The CDR3: CASSFTGRSNQPQHF. The CDR3 DNA sequence: TGTGCCAGCAGCTTCACAGGGCGTAGCAATCAGCCCCAGCATTTT.

This chain links TRBV7-8 with TRBJ2-7, with TRBD1 identical over 10 bases. There are 16 residues in the CDR3. The trim removed 0 bases at V and 2 bases at J, leaving 4 bases unmatched. CDR1 is SGHVS, CDR2 FQNEAQ, per germline. The CDR3 nucleotides are TGTGCCAGCAGCTTAGCCCGGGACAGGGGAGCCTACGAGCAGTACTTC. This codes for CASSLARDRGAYEQYF. Drawing the rest from reference TRBV7-8 and TRBJ2-7, the complete variable domain is GAGVSQSPRYKVAKRGQDVALRCDPISGHVSLFWYQQALGQGPEFLTYFQNEAQLDKSGLPSDRFFAERPEGSVSTLKIQRTQQEDSAVYLCASSLARDRGAYEQYFGPGTRLTVT.

This clonotype was seen at least ten times. An end of the junction differs from the germline gene, which may be a read error. The chain couples TRBV5-1 to TRBJ2-7; D remains ambiguous. This CDR3 has 11 amino acids. Per the germline V gene, CDR1 is SGHRS and CDR2 is YFSETQ. The CDR3: CASSSSYEQYF. The CDR3 coding sequence is TGTGCCAGCAGTTCGTCCTACGAGCAGTACTTC.

This clonotype was seen at least ten times. The junction differs from germline at one of its ends, possibly a read error. The chain employs TRBV20-1 and TRBJ2-1; 7 positions agree with TRBD1. Germline V gene lookup returns CDR1 DFQATT and CDR2 SNEGSKA (reference sequence). CDR3 length: 14 amino acids. The CDR3 here is CSAREGQSFNEQFF. CDR3 nucleotide sequence: TGCAGTGCTAGAGAGGGACAGTCCTTCAATGAGCAGTTCTTC.

This clonotype was picked up many times. This chain connects TRBV28 to TRBJ2-7; D gene unclear. Trimming removed 5 bases from V and 4 bases from J, with 9 bases in between. This CDR3 has 12 residues. The germline gives CDR1 MDHEN, CDR2 SYDVKM. The CDR3 bases are TGTGCCAGCAGTGCCGGCAGTTACGAGCAGTACTTC. This codes for CASSAGSYEQYF.

CDR3 region: CASTRTSGRAGELFF. The CDR3 DNA sequence: TGTGCCAGCACCCGAACTAGCGGGAGAGCCGGGGAGCTGTTTTTT. The chain employs TRBV12-3 or TRBV12-4 and TRBJ2-2; the match to TRBD2 covers 11 bases. The CDR3 has 15 residues. V lost 7 bases to trimming and J lost 6 bases; unmatched junction nucleotides: 7.

This clonotype turned up a few times. The rearrangement joins TRBV20-1 to TRBJ2-7; TRBD1 aligns across 8 bases. With 6 bases clipped from V and 1 base from J, the junction kept 5 bases outside the gene matches. This CDR3 has 13 amino acids. Per germline, CDR1 DFQATT and CDR2 SNEGSKA (reference sequence). In DNA form, the CDR3 reads TGCAGTGCCTGGGGACAGGTATCCTACGAGCAGTACTTC. Amino acid sequence: CSAWGQVSYEQYF.

This chain links TRBV24-1 with TRBJ1-2; 9 bases match TRBD1. The CDR3 covers 16 residues. Germline values: CDR1 KGHDR, CDR2 SFDVKD. V shed 6 bases, J shed 8 bases, and the junction held 15 bases outside the gene matches. The CDR3 here is CATSLQPGQGSYGYTF. The CDR3, as DNA: TGTGCCACCAGTTTACAACCGGGACAGGGTTCCTACGGCTACACCTTC.

The chain uses TRBV29-1 and TRBJ2-7; 10 nucleotides match TRBD2. This CDR3 comprises 16 residues. The germline V gene encodes CDR1 SQVTM and CDR2 ANQGSEA. V lost 3 bases to trimming and J lost 0 bases; unmatched junction nucleotides: 8. The DNA of the CDR3 is TGCAGCGTTGAGATAGCGGGACTAGCGAACTCCTACGAGCAGTACTTC. This sequence encodes CSVEIAGLANSYEQYF.

The chain recombines TRBV5-1 with TRBJ2-7; D is uncertain. V lost 6 bases, J lost 6 bases, and 16 bases lay in between. Germline V gene sequence: CDR1 SGHRS, CDR2 YFSETQ. The CDR3 loop spans 13 amino acids. CDR3 amino acids: CASTPDGWSEQYF. CDR3 DNA sequence: TGCGCCAGCACCCCCGACGGTTGGAGCGAGCAGTACTTC.

The V gene is TRBV7-2, the J gene TRBJ2-6, with a weak D call TRBD1 (5 bases). This CDR3 contains 16 residues. V was cut by 5 bases and J by 0 bases, with 11 bases left in between. CDR1 is SGHTA, CDR2 FQGNSA, per germline. In DNA form, the CDR3 reads TGTGCCAGCAGCCCAGACAGTAGCTCTGGGGCCAACGTCCTGACTTTC. Amino acids: CASSPDSSSGANVLTF.

The chain links TRBV4-1 to TRBJ1-1; maybe TRBD1 (5 bases). Trimming left V 4 bases short and J 5 bases short, with 17 bases between. The length of the CDR3 is 15 residues. CDR1 is MGHRA, CDR2 YSYEKL, per germline. DNA for the CDR3: TGCGCCAGCAGCCCAGCCGGGGTCGGGGGGACTGAAGCTTTCTTT. It codes for CASSPAGVGGTEAFF.

This clonotype appeared many times. The genes are TRBV20-1 and TRBJ2-5, with 12 bases matching TRBD2. Germline values: CDR1 DFQATT, CDR2 SNEGSKA (reference sequence). This CDR3 is 14 amino acids long. V lost 4 bases, J lost 6 bases, and 6 bases stayed unmatched. CDR3 nucleotides: TGCAGTGCTACTCAGACTAGCGGGAGCCAGACCCAGTACTTC. This sequence encodes CSATQTSGSQTQYF.

A few counts support this clonotype. The chain couples TRBV9 to TRBJ1-2; 10 nucleotides match TRBD1. This CDR3 is 16 amino acids long. J was trimmed by 7 bases and V by 4 bases; bases with no gene match: 13. Germline CDR1 SGDLS, CDR2 YYNGEE. This chain's CDR3 is CASSIRPGQGTGGYTF. For the CDR3, the DNA is TGTGCCAGCAGCATTCGACCGGGACAGGGGACGGGTGGCTACACCTTC.

This clonotype has more than one count but fewer than ten. V usage is TRBV5-1 and J usage is TRBJ2-2; 7 bases are shared with TRBD1. J gave up 6 bases and V 4 bases, and 9 bases lay outside the gene matches. Germline CDR1 and CDR2: SGHRS and YFSETQ. The CDR3 totals 15 residues. CDR3 bases: TGCGCCAGCAGCATGACAGGGAAGGAGGCCGGGGAGCTGTTTTTT. This encodes CASSMTGKEAGELFF.

This clonotype has just a few counts. The rearrangement links TRBV5-1 to TRBJ2-5; 8 bases line up with TRBD1. With V trimmed by 4 bases and J by 0 bases, 8 bases remained unmatched. The CDR3 spans 16 residues. Germline V lookup: CDR1 SGHRS, CDR2 YFSETQ. CDR3 protein: CASSARTGPNQETQYF. The CDR3 nucleotides read TGCGCCAGCAGCGCCCGGACAGGGCCGAACCAAGAGACCCAGTACTTC.

The chain combines TRBV7-8 with TRBJ2-7; a weak D match, TRBD2 (5 bases). The CDR3 totals 15 residues. Trimming took off 5 bases at V and 3 bases at J, with 17 bases between the two ends. CDR1 SGHVS and CDR2 FQNEAQ come from the germline V gene. The CDR3 loop is CASSPVPGKLYEQYF. The CDR3, as DNA: TGTGCCAGCAGCCCTGTCCCGGGGAAGCTCTACGAGCAGTACTTC.

This chain connects TRBV5-8 to TRBJ2-5; no clear D gene. Trimming cost V 4 bases and J 7 bases, with 17 bases left between them. CDR3 length equals 14 residues. Germline CDR1 is SGHTS and CDR2 is YDEGEE. This CDR3 is CASSPGVSVGTQYF. The CDR3 bases are TGTGCCAGCAGCCCCGGAGTGAGCGTCGGGACCCAGTACTTC.

This clonotype was observed at least ten times. The chain links TRBV6-2 or TRBV6-3 to TRBJ2-7; TRBD1 matches at 8 bases. The CDR3 spans 15 residues. With V trimmed by 5 bases and J by 2 bases, 8 bases remained unmatched. Germline CDR1 is MNHEY and CDR2 is SVGEGT. The CDR3: CASSTRDRNPYEQYV. CDR3 nucleotides: TGTGCCAGCAGTACCCGGGACAGGAACCCCTACGAGCAGTACGTC.

V usage is TRBV7-2 and J usage is TRBJ1-3; D not resolved. Germline V CDR1 and CDR2: SGHTA, FQGNSA. CDR3 size: 12 residues. V dropped 7 bases and J dropped 10 bases, with 14 bases sitting between them. DNA for the CDR3: TGTGCCAGCACCCCGGATGCTGGGACCATATATTTT. Its protein product is CASTPDAGTIYF.

The chain recombines TRBV7-8 with TRBJ1-2, with 12 bases aligning to TRBD1. After removal of 5 bases from V and 5 bases from J, the junction contained 6 bases not matched to a gene. The CDR3 runs to 15 residues. Germline CDR1 reads SGHVS; CDR2 reads FQNEAQ. The CDR3 reads CASSLGQGAEYGYTF. In DNA, the CDR3 is TGTGCCAGCAGCCTGGGACAGGGGGCGGAATATGGCTACACCTTC.

The chain is built from TRBV5-1 and TRBJ2-6; no clear D. The length of the CDR3 is 15 residues. Germline CDR1 reads SGHRS; CDR2 reads YFSETQ. V was shortened by 4 bases and J by 1 base, with 9 bases between the two germline ends. Here the CDR3 DNA reads TGCGCCAGCAGCCAGCTCGCATCTGGGGCCAACGTCCTGACTTTC. Translation gives CASSQLASGANVLTF.

The CDR3 here is CASSYKGTVGSDTQYF. CDR3 DNA sequence: TGTGCCAGCAGTTACAAGGGGACGGTAGGGTCAGATACGCAGTATTTT. This chain links TRBV6-5 with TRBJ2-3, with D perhaps TRBD1 or TRBD2 (5 bases each). The V end was cut by 2 bases, the J end by 4 bases, with 16 bases between. Germline V lookup: CDR1 MNHEY, CDR2 SVGAGI. This CDR3 is 16 amino acids long.